Reported below is one T cell receptor beta chain. The sample belongs to a study of memory CD4+ T cells and cytomegalovirus serostatus. Single viable CD3+CD4+CD8-CD45RO+ cells were sorted as the memory CD4+ T cells. V shed 2 bases and J shed 5 bases, with 8 bases lying between them. The CDR3 sequence is 13 residues long. The germline CDR1 and CDR2 sequences are SEHNR and FQNEAQ (reference sequence). Method: immunoSEQ multiplex PCR; TCRdb's copy keeps in-frame clones and lacks some. The data contain some 59,000 clones, roughly 80% of them singletons. The clonotype comes from an adult in good health and CMV-seronegative. The sequenced material came from memory CD4+ T cells from blood. This rearrangement joins TRBV7-9 to TRBJ2-3; D possibly corresponds to TRBD2 (6 bases). The CDR3 protein is CASSLSGRDTQYF. The DNA of the CDR3 is TGTGCCAGCAGCTTATCCGGGAGAGATACGCAGTATTTT.